A single sample gave rise to the 13 T cell receptor beta chains below, sequenced in a study of blood T cell repertoires in COVID-19. The protocol was immunoSEQ multiplex PCR, while the TCRdb copy is restricted to in-frame clones and leaves out a portion. The sample consists of some 87,000 clones, more than 65% of them appearing once. Sequencing was done on a sample of peripheral blood. These receptors all stem from an elderly man with active or convalescent COVID-19.

The sample holds a few counts of this clone. The chain links TRBV29-1 to TRBJ1-5; weak D call: TRBD1 (5 bases). CDR1 SQVTM and CDR2 ANQGSEA come from the germline V gene. Trimming removed 4 bases from V and 3 bases from J, with 16 bases in between. This CDR3 region has 15 residues. CDR3 in DNA: TGCAGCGTTGTACCGTCGGGGGGAAACAATCAGCCCCAGCATTTT. Translation gives CSVVPSGGNNQPQHF.

This clone showed up just once. This chain connects TRBV3-1 (or the pseudogene TRBV3-2) to TRBJ2-3; 12 bases agree with TRBD2. The CDR3 runs to 15 residues. Germline loops: CDR1 LGHDT, CDR2 YNNKEL (reference sequence). The V segment lost 4 bases and the J segment 4 bases; nucleotides outside the gene matches: 3. This chain's CDR3 is CASSPTSGGADTQYF. The CDR3 DNA reads TGTGCCAGCAGCCCGACTAGCGGGGGAGCAGATACGCAGTATTTT.

The chain recombines TRBV28 with TRBJ1-2, with D possibly TRBD1 on 5 matching bases. The V gene's germline CDR1 is MDHEN and CDR2 SYDVKM. This CDR3 is 13 amino acids long. V was pared by 6 bases and J by 4 bases, with 12 bases between. The CDR3 reads CASSRDMAYGYTF. DNA for the CDR3: TGTGCCAGCAGCAGGGATATGGCCTATGGCTACACCTTC.

The chain uses TRBV7-3 and TRBJ2-3; possible D gene TRBD1, 6 bases. Germline V lookup: CDR1 SGHTA, CDR2 FQGTGA. Trimming removed 5 bases at V and 2 bases at J, with 17 bases between. CDR3 length: 16 residues. The CDR3 here is CASSRQGQTTTDTQYF. The CDR3 bases are TGTGCCAGCAGCCGCCAAGGACAGACTACCACAGATACGCAGTATTTT.

The V gene is TRBV25-1, the J gene TRBJ2-2, with 7 bases fitting TRBD1. The CDR3 extends over 17 amino acids. The V gene end was trimmed by 6 bases and the J gene end by 3 bases; junction bases not matched to a gene: 13. Germline values: CDR1 MGHDK, CDR2 SYGVNS. CDR3 sequence reads: CASSDNPGQTYTGELFF. CDR3 nucleotide sequence: TGTGCCAGCAGCGATAATCCGGGACAGACCTACACCGGGGAGCTGTTTTTT.

V usage is TRBV30 and J usage is TRBJ1-5, with no clear D. CDR1 and CDR2 (germline): GTSNPN, SVGIG (reference sequence). This CDR3 has 12 residues. V was trimmed by 3 bases and J by 1 base, leaving 4 bases between them. The chain's CDR3 is CAWSGSNQPQHF. The CDR3 DNA is TGTGCCTGGAGCGGGAGCAATCAGCCCCAGCATTTT.

The rearrangement uses TRBV4-3 and TRBJ1-2, with 7 bases matching TRBD1. CDR1 is LGHNA, CDR2 YSLEER, per germline. V lost 0 bases, J lost 8 bases, and 9 bases stayed unmatched. This CDR3 region has 15 residues. CDR3 DNA: TGCGCCAGCAGCCAAGAGGGGGACAGCCCGATCGGCTACACCTTC. Its protein product is CASSQEGDSPIGYTF.

The rearrangement joins TRBV7-8 to TRBJ2-1; 8 bases match TRBD2. Germline V gene lookup returns CDR1 SGHVS and CDR2 FQNEAQ. V lost 5 bases to trimming and J lost 5 bases; unmatched junction nucleotides: 8. CDR3 length: 15 residues. CDR3 region: CASSVGLADHNEQFF. The CDR3 DNA is TGTGCCAGCAGCGTCGGACTAGCCGACCACAATGAGCAGTTCTTC.

This clone was counted once. The chain has TRBV7-9 and TRBJ2-2; a possible D gene is TRBD2 (7 bases). Germline V gives CDR1 SEHNR, CDR2 FQNEAQ (reference sequence). CDR3 size: 17 residues. V lost 5 bases to trimming and J lost 7 bases, with 23 bases between them. The CDR3 loop is CASSPAGALFDFGELFF. The DNA for the CDR3 is TGTGCCAGCAGCCCCGCGGGGGCGCTTTTCGATTTCGGGGAGCTGTTTTTT.

The chain combines TRBV4-1 with TRBJ2-2; 7 bases agree with TRBD2. From germline, CDR1 is MGHRA and CDR2 YSYEKL. The CDR3 sequence is 16 residues long. V was pared by 4 bases and J by 1 base, with 6 bases of the junction left unmatched. The CDR3 spells CASSPWGGRNTGELFF. In DNA, the CDR3 is TGCGCCAGCAGCCCCTGGGGGGGTAGGAACACCGGGGAGCTGTTTTTT.

The table lists this clone with a few counts. The V gene is TRBV14, the J gene TRBJ2-7; TRBD2 matches at 9 bases. CDR1 is SGHDN, CDR2 FVKESK, per germline. Trimming at V came to 3 bases and at J to 5 bases, leaving 8 bases not matched to a gene. This CDR3 comprises 15 residues. Here the CDR3 reads CASSHLAGKNHEQYF. CDR3 sequence (DNA): TGTGCCAGCAGCCATCTAGCGGGGAAGAACCACGAGCAGTACTTC. The full variable domain, rest sourced from reference TRBV14 and TRBJ2-7, is EAGVTQFPSHSVIEKGQTVTLRCDPISGHDNLYWYRRVMGKEIKFLLHFVKESKQDESGMPNNRFLAERTGGTYSTLKVQPAELEDSGVYFCASSHLAGKNHEQYFGPGTRLTVT.

The chain joins TRBV24-1 to TRBJ2-1; the match to TRBD2 covers 13 bases. V trimming: 2 bases; J trimming: 0 bases; junction bases outside the gene matches: 6. There are 19 residues in the CDR3. From germline, CDR1 is KGHDR and CDR2 SFDVKD. CDR3 residues: CATSDWGLAGLHSYNEQFF. The DNA for the CDR3 is TGTGCCACCAGTGATTGGGGACTAGCGGGGCTCCACTCCTACAATGAGCAGTTCTTC.

The chain carries TRBV5-1 and TRBJ2-7; a possible D gene is TRBD1 (5 bases). In germline, CDR1 is SGHRS, CDR2 YFSETQ. This CDR3 comprises 13 residues. V dropped 0 bases and J dropped 6 bases, with 10 bases sitting between them. CDR3 amino acids: CASSLGQGGEQYF. CDR3 in DNA: TGCGCCAGCAGCTTGGGGCAGGGTGGCGAGCAGTACTTC.